A single sample is the source of the 32 T cell receptor beta chains below, sequenced in a study of blood T cells in healthy people across ages. The second PCR ran about 7 to 12 cycles with a sample-barcoded 5' primer and J-beta primers. TCRdb analysed the 5' RACE reads with MiXCR anew, one entry per CDR3 protein. The top ten hold roughly 23% of the sample, which has some 1,800,000 distinct CDR3 sequences, 35% to 50% seen once. Input material: blood. These receptors originate from a human donor in good health.

V and J are TRBV2 and TRBJ2-5, with D perhaps TRBD2 (5 bases). Germline CDR1 SNHLY, CDR2 FYNNEI. The CDR3 totals 18 residues. Trimming left V 0 bases short and J 4 bases short, with 21 bases between. CDR3 sequence (DNA): TGTGCCAGCAGTGAAGCTTCCGTTCTCGGGATTAAAGGAGAGACCCAGTACTTC. Its protein product is CASSEASVLGIKGETQYF.

This clonotype was observed a single time. The chain is built from TRBV28 and TRBJ1-5; D ambiguous. The germline V gene has CDR1 MDHEN and CDR2 SYDVKM. The V end lost 8 bases, the J end lost 0 bases, and 8 bases lay between the germline ends. This CDR3 is 13 amino acids long. CDR3 in amino acids: CASVGSSNQPQHF. CDR3 sequence (DNA): TGTGCCAGCGTTGGGAGTAGCAATCAGCCCCAGCATTTT.

The CDR3 bases are TGTGCCAGCAACAGGGGATATGGCTATGGCTACACCTTC. The encoded protein is CASNRGYGYGYTF. V is TRBV12-3 or TRBV12-4 and J is TRBJ1-2; 7 bases map to TRBD1. CDR3 size: 13 residues. V lost 7 bases, J lost 4 bases, and 6 bases stayed unmatched.

This clonotype has just a few counts. This sequence joins TRBV18 and TRBJ1-2; TRBD1 might be the D (5 bases). Germline-derived CDR1 and CDR2 are KGHSH and LQKENI. Trimming shortened V by 2 bases and J by 6 bases, and 16 bases separated the two germline ends. The CDR3 extends over 15 amino acids. Written as DNA, the CDR3 is TGTGCCAGCTCACCAGGCAGGGAGTATCCTGATGGCTACACCTTC. It is translated as CASSPGREYPDGYTF.

The V and J genes are TRBV20-1 and TRBJ1-1; maybe TRBD1 (5 bases). Germline CDR1 DFQATT, CDR2 SNEGSKA (reference sequence). There are 17 residues in the CDR3. V lost 5 bases and J lost 0, with 22 bases in between. CDR3 nucleotide sequence: TGCAGTGCTCAAAGGAATCTAGGGGACTCGATGAACACTGAAGCTTTCTTT. This translates into CSAQRNLGDSMNTEAFF.

This sequence joins TRBV28 and TRBJ1-2; perhaps TRBD1 as D (5 bases). The CDR3 covers 14 residues. Deletions cut 5 bases from V and 2 bases from J, with 12 bases between. From germline, CDR1 is MDHEN and CDR2 SYDVKM. The CDR3: CASSLRQWNYGYTF. The CDR3 DNA reads TGTGCCAGCAGTCTTAGACAGTGGAACTATGGCTACACCTTC.

There are a few counts of this clonotype. This chain joins TRBV4-2 and TRBJ1-2; 7 positions agree with TRBD1. Germline V gene lookup returns CDR1 LGHNA and CDR2 YNFKEQ. The trim removed 1 base at V and 2 bases at J, leaving 7 bases unmatched. This CDR3 comprises 16 residues. For the CDR3, the DNA is TGTGCCAGCAGCCAAGTGGCACAGGGGCCCAACTATGGCTACACCTTC. This gives the protein CASSQVAQGPNYGYTF.

The chain carries TRBV6-1 and TRBJ1-5; possibly TRBD1 for D (6 bases). This CDR3 region has 14 residues. The germline V and J ends were trimmed by 8 bases and 2 bases, with 13 bases remaining between them. CDR1 MNHNS and CDR2 SASEGT come from the germline V gene. CDR3 DNA sequence: TGTGCCAGCGGACAGTCTCTAGGCAATCAGCCCCAGCATTTT. As protein: CASGQSLGNQPQHF.

This clonotype was seen a handful of times. This chain links TRBV7-2 with TRBJ1-2, with 7 nucleotides matching TRBD1. The CDR3 covers 15 residues. V trimming: 4 bases; J trimming: 4 bases; junction bases outside the gene matches: 9. Germline CDR1 reads SGHTA; CDR2 reads FQGNSA. The CDR3 spells CASSSRTGGPYGYTF. DNA of the CDR3: TGTGCCAGCAGCTCCCGGACAGGTGGTCCCTATGGCTACACCTTC.

This clonotype was detected a few times. The J gene is TRBJ2-6, the V gene TRBV20-1; unclear D gene. The CDR3 runs to 15 residues. Germline V gene lookup returns CDR1 DFQATT and CDR2 SNEGSKA (reference sequence). Trimming removed 3 bases from V and 0 bases from J, with 9 bases in between. CDR3 nucleotides: TGCAGTGCTAGTAAACGAAACTCTGGGGCCAACGTCCTGACTTTC. It translates to CSASKRNSGANVLTF.

The V and J genes are TRBV7-3 and TRBJ2-1, with 7 bases lining up with TRBD2. Trimming at V came to 1 base and at J to 4 bases, leaving 4 bases not matched to a gene. Germline V gives CDR1 SGHTA, CDR2 FQGTGA. The CDR3 runs 15 residues. CDR3 nucleotide sequence: TGTGCCAGCAGCTTAAATGCGGGGGAGTACAATGAGCAGTTCTTC. Its protein is CASSLNAGEYNEQFF.

Concerning this clonotype: One base away lies a much larger clone, so this may be a sequencing read error. V and J are TRBV5-1 and TRBJ2-7, with no clear D. From germline, CDR1 is SGHRS and CDR2 YFSETQ. The CDR3 contains 14 residues. Trimming removed 0 bases from V and 0 bases from J, with 7 bases in between. The CDR3 coding sequence is TGCGCCAGCAGCTTGGCCGTCAACTCCTACGAGCAGTACTTC. Translation gives CASSLAVNSYEQYF.

J is TRBJ2-7 and V is TRBV28, with 9 positions matching TRBD1. This CDR3 is built from 14 residues. CDR1 and CDR2 (germline): MDHEN, SYDVKM. J lost 0 bases, V lost 7 bases, and 4 bases had no gene match. For the CDR3, the DNA is TGTGCCAGCACGGAGACAGGGGGCTCCTACGAGCAGTACTTC. Translating it yields CASTETGGSYEQYF. Variable domain in full (rest from reference TRBV28 and TRBJ2-7): DVKVTQSSRYLVKRTGEKVFLECVQDMDHENMFWYRQDPGLGLRLIYFSYDVKMKEKGDIPEGYSVSREKKERFSLILESASTNQTSMYLCASTETGGSYEQYFGPGTRLTVT.

This chain connects TRBV20-1 to TRBJ1-1; D unclear. The CDR3 contains 12 residues. V was cut by 2 bases and J by 8 bases, with 12 bases left in between. Germline CDR1 is DFQATT and CDR2 is SNEGSKA (reference sequence). The CDR3 DNA reads as TGCAGTGCTAGATTTGGTCGGGAGGAAGCTTTCTTT. As protein: CSARFGREEAFF.

This clonotype was counted between two and nine times. The chain carries TRBV4-2 and TRBJ1-4, with D perhaps matching TRBD1 (5 bases). Germline V gives CDR1 LGHNA, CDR2 YNFKEQ. V was trimmed by 7 bases and J by 7 bases, leaving 22 bases between them. The CDR3 sequence is 16 residues long. CDR3 region: CASNQDAGTGSEKLFF. CDR3 DNA: TGTGCCAGCAACCAGGACGCCGGGACTGGGAGTGAAAAACTGTTTTTT.

The chain carries TRBV14 and TRBJ1-6; perhaps TRBD1 as D (5 bases). The CDR3 is 15 amino acids. Germline V gives CDR1 SGHDN, CDR2 FVKESK. The V gene lost 5 bases and the J gene lost 7 bases, with 15 bases spanning the gap. CDR3: CASSGRTRPNSPLHF. DNA for the CDR3: TGTGCCAGCAGCGGACGGACAAGGCCCAATTCACCCCTCCACTTT.

The chain uses TRBV20-1 and TRBJ2-5; D possibly uses TRBD1 or TRBD2 (5 bases each). The germline CDR1 and CDR2 sequences are DFQATT and SNEGSKA (reference sequence). The V and J ends lost 6 bases and 2 bases respectively, with 16 bases between them. This CDR3 spans 14 amino acids. Written as DNA, the CDR3 is TGCAGTGCCCGGGACGGATCCGTACAAGAGACCCAGTACTTC. This sequence encodes CSARDGSVQETQYF.

This clonotype was seen once. The chain has TRBV16 and TRBJ2-5; D might be TRBD1 (6 bases). The J call may be wrong; the DNA end is better matched by TRBJ2-7. Germline V gene sequence: CDR1 KGHSY, CDR2 FQNENV. This CDR3 spans 13 amino acids. CDR3 sequence: CASSPVTGYEQYF. The CDR3, as DNA: TGTGCCAGCAGCCCAGTGACAGGCTACGAGCAGTACTTC.

Of note for this clonotype: An end of the junction does not agree with germline; a read error may underlie this. The V call is TRBV20-1, the J call TRBJ2-7, with D possibly being TRBD1 (5 bases). CDR3 length equals 12 residues. CDR1 is DFQATT and CDR2 is SNEGSKA in the germline V gene (reference sequence). CDR3 nucleotides: TGCAGTGCCCCCGACAGCTCCTGCGAGCAGTACTTC. Amino acid sequence: CSAPDSSCEQYF.

The chain combines TRBV20-1 with TRBJ1-6; no clear D gene. The length of the CDR3 is 14 residues. The V and J ends lost 5 bases and 6 bases respectively, with 14 bases between them. In germline, CDR1 is DFQATT, CDR2 SNEGSKA (reference sequence). The CDR3 region has the DNA TGCAGTGCTCAAACACCCGACCTTAATTCACCCCTCCACTTT. Translated: CSAQTPDLNSPLHF.

A word on this clonotype: A single base separates this from a much larger clone, so it may be a read error. The chain joins TRBV28 to TRBJ2-7; D uncertain. The end of the DNA aligns better with TRBJ2-5, so the J call may be wrong. Germline V gene data show CDR1 as MDHEN and CDR2 as SYDVKM. This CDR3 is built from 13 residues. DNA for the CDR3: TGTGCCAGCAGTTTATCCAACCACGAGACCCAGTACTTC. Protein product: CASSLSNHETQYF.

The rearrangement joins TRBV4-2 to TRBJ2-1, with a tentative D call TRBD2 (7 bases). Germline V gene lookup returns CDR1 LGHNA and CDR2 YNFKEQ. V lost 5 bases to trimming and J lost 9 bases, with 23 bases between them. The length of the CDR3 is 16 residues. The chain's CDR3 is CASSWGRGGALSEQFF. For the CDR3, the DNA is TGTGCCAGCAGCTGGGGGAGGGGGGGGGCCCTTAGTGAGCAGTTCTTC.

V gene TRBV7-2 combines with J gene TRBJ2-1, with 12 bases matching TRBD1. Germline CDR1 SGHTA, CDR2 FQGNSA. The trim removed 5 bases at V and 8 bases at J, leaving 13 bases unmatched. The CDR3 runs to 17 residues. This chain's CDR3 is CASSRRSGTGGGHEQFF. The CDR3 coding sequence is TGTGCCAGCAGCCGGAGGTCAGGGACAGGGGGCGGCCATGAGCAGTTCTTC.

The chain joins TRBV7-2 to TRBJ2-3; TRBD2 matches at 8 bases. J was trimmed by 2 bases and V by 5 bases; bases with no gene match: 9. CDR1 and CDR2 from the germline V gene are SGHTA and FQGNSA. The CDR3 loop spans 16 amino acids. As DNA, the CDR3 is TGTGCCAGCAGCCAACATAGCGGGGCGAACACAGATACGCAGTATTTT. Translating gives CASSQHSGANTDTQYF.

The chain links TRBV11-2 to TRBJ1-1; D unclear. The V and J ends lost 0 bases and 4 bases respectively, with 9 bases between them. Germline V gene lookup returns CDR1 SGHAT and CDR2 FQNNGV. CDR3 length: 14 amino acids. The CDR3 bases are TGTGCCAGCAGCTTAGACCCGCTAGCCACTGAAGCTTTCTTT. Translated, it gives CASSLDPLATEAFF.

This clonotype was picked up a small number of times. CDR3 loop: CASSPVRRRKATNEKLFF. Here the CDR3 DNA reads TGTGCCAGCAGCCCGGTCCGGCGGCGCAAGGCAACTAATGAAAAACTGTTTTTT. V usage is TRBV11-2 and J usage is TRBJ1-4; D call uncertain. This CDR3 has 18 residues. Germline loops: CDR1 SGHAT, CDR2 FQNNGV. The V end was cut by 5 bases, the J end by 0 bases, with 19 bases between.

This rearrangement joins TRBV29-1 to TRBJ1-1; D perhaps matches TRBD1 (6 bases). The CDR3 runs to 13 residues. Per germline, CDR1 SQVTM and CDR2 ANQGSEA. The ends were cut back, 4 bases at V and 4 bases at J, with 13 bases in the middle. CDR3 amino acids: CSVARQGSTEAFF. The DNA for the CDR3 is TGCAGCGTTGCCCGTCAGGGGAGCACTGAAGCTTTCTTT.

This clonotype was observed a few times. The V call is TRBV7-3, the J call TRBJ2-3; TRBD2 is a possible D gene (7 bases). CDR3 length: 15 residues. The germline V and J ends were trimmed by 4 bases and 6 bases, with 17 bases remaining between them. Germline CDR1 and CDR2: SGHTA and FQGTGA. The CDR3 DNA reads TGTGCCAGCAGCTCAAGTGGGGGGGCCCACGATACGCAGTATTTT. Amino acids: CASSSSGGAHDTQYF.

The CDR3 DNA reads as TGCGCCAGCAGCTTGGGCGGCGGGCTCAATGAGCAGTTCTTC. Protein sequence: CASSLGGGLNEQFF. The chain is built from TRBV5-1 and TRBJ2-1, with D tentatively TRBD2 (5 bases). Germline V CDR1 and CDR2: SGHRS, YFSETQ. The CDR3 totals 14 residues. Trimming removed 0 bases at V and 6 bases at J, with 10 bases between. The whole variable domain, remainder taken from reference TRBV5-1 and TRBJ2-1, is KAGVTQTPRYLIKTRGQQVTLSCSPISGHRSVSWYQQTPGQGLQFLFEYFSETQRNKGNFPGRFSGRQFSNSRSEMNVSTLELGDSALYLCASSLGGGLNEQFFGPGTRLTVL.

The gene calls are TRBV12-3 or TRBV12-4 and TRBJ1-5; D remains ambiguous. The CDR3 covers 14 residues. Trimming stripped 7 bases from V and 6 bases from J, with 16 bases between. The CDR3 is CASTFGIWGQPQHF. Written as DNA, the CDR3 is TGTGCCAGCACCTTTGGTATCTGGGGTCAGCCCCAGCATTTT.

The CDR3 sequence is CSASGRLDEQFF. CDR3 bases: TGCAGTGCTAGTGGACGGCTCGATGAGCAGTTCTTC. The chain uses TRBV20-1 and TRBJ2-1, with D unclear. V gave up 3 bases and J gave up 8 bases, with 11 bases separating them. CDR1 DFQATT and CDR2 SNEGSKA come from the germline V gene (reference sequence). There are 12 residues in the CDR3.

CDR3 nucleotides: TGCAGCGTAATTCGTGTCGGGAGAGTCCCCTACGAGCAGTATTTT. Protein sequence: CSVIRVGRVPYEQYF. V is TRBV29-1 and J is TRBJ2-3; a weak D match, TRBD2 (6 bases). The V end was cut by 6 bases, the J end by 11 bases, with 27 bases between. The CDR3 covers 15 residues. Per germline, CDR1 SQVTM and CDR2 ANQGSEA.